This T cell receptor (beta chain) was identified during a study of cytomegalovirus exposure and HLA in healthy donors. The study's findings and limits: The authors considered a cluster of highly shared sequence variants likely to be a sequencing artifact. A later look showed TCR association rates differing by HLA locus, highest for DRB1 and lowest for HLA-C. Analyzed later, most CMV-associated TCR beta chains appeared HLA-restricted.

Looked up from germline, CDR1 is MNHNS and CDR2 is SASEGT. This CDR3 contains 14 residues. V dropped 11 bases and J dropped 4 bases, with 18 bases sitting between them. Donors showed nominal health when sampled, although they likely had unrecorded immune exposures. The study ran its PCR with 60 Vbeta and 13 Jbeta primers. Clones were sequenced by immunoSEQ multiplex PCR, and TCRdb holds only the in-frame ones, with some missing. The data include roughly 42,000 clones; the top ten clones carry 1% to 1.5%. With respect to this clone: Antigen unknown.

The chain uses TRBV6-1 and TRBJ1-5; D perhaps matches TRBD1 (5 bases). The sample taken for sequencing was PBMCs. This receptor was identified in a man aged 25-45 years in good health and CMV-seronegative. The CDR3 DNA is TGTGCCTCCTGGCCACAGGTTTCAAATCAGCCCCAGCATTTT. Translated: CASWPQVSNQPQHF.